There are a few counts of the clone carrying this T cell receptor beta chain. The antigen is unknown. Trimming stripped 4 bases from V and 4 bases from J, with 10 bases between. There are 12 residues in the CDR3. Germline loops: CDR1 SQVTM, CDR2 ANQGSEA. This sample stems from a study of identical twins. General observations from the study: Carriage of fewer insertions was seen in abundant cord blood beta clonotypes, whereas memory repertoires showed none.

One entry per CDR3 protein, called by TCRdb with MiXCR from the 5' RACE reads. The sample comprises about 520,000 distinct CDR3 sequences, under 25% of which are singletons, and roughly 0.9% rests with the top ten. A further study also used this sample, focusing on T cells expressing NK-cell markers. That work adds: In 5 or 6 donors, dominant NKG2C+ clonotypes were roughly 1.0-7.0% of CD8+ T cells. Several donors likewise had their CD3+CD56-NKG2C+ fraction led by these clonotypes.

Input material: CD4+ T cells sorted from blood. This TCR was recovered from a woman between 18 and 29 years old in good health. The chain uses TRBV29-1 and TRBJ1-1; D may be TRBD1 (5 bases). CDR3 sequence (DNA): TGCAGCGTTGTTGGGGGTCGCACTGAAGCTTTCTTT. Protein: CSVVGGRTEAFF.